The 23 T cell receptor beta chains below come from one sample, sequenced in a study of cytomegalovirus exposure and HLA in healthy donors. Using immunoSEQ multiplex PCR, the repertoire was profiled, and TCRdb retains in-frame clones only, with some absent. In the table there are tens of thousands of clones, around 95% of which are singletons. Specimen: PBMCs. All receptors come from a man between 18 and 35 years old in good health and CMV-seronegative.

The genes are TRBV6-5 and TRBJ1-5, with D uncertain. V lost 11 bases and J 2 bases, leaving 13 bases between the germline ends. The CDR3 has 13 amino acids. Germline CDR1 is MNHEY and CDR2 is SVGAGI. The CDR3: CACQMAGNQPQHF. CDR3 coding DNA: TGTGCCTGCCAAATGGCCGGCAATCAGCCCCAGCATTTT.

The V and J genes are TRBV11-2 and TRBJ1-2; perhaps TRBD1 as D (6 bases). This CDR3 region has 15 residues. V gave up 3 bases and J gave up 7 bases, with 18 bases separating them. CDR1 SGHAT and CDR2 FQNNGV come from the germline V gene. As DNA, the CDR3 is TGTGCCAGCAGCTTTTCCACGGACAGTCTTGCTGGCTACACCTTC. This encodes CASSFSTDSLAGYTF.

The rearrangement uses TRBV12-5 and TRBJ1-1, with D tentatively TRBD1 (5 bases). Trimming removed 1 base from V and 4 bases from J, with 22 bases in between. The CDR3 totals 18 residues. Germline V CDR1 and CDR2: LGHNT, FRNRAP. CDR3 coding DNA: TGTGCTAGTGGTTTGGACATATCACCGGGACTGAAGATCACTGAAGCTTTCTTT. This gives the protein CASGLDISPGLKITEAFF.

This chain uses TRBV5-1 with TRBJ2-7; 8 nucleotides match TRBD1. V gave up 0 bases and J gave up 2 bases; unmatched junction bases: 4. Germline V gene sequence: CDR1 SGHRS, CDR2 YFSETQ. The CDR3 loop spans 15 amino acids. CDR3 in amino acids: CASSLEGTGTYEQYF. In DNA form, the CDR3 reads TGCGCCAGCAGCTTGGAGGGGACAGGCACCTACGAGCAGTACTTC. Full variable domain (missing parts from reference TRBV5-1 and TRBJ2-7): KAGVTQTPRYLIKTRGQQVTLSCSPISGHRSVSWYQQTPGQGLQFLFEYFSETQRNKGNFPGRFSGRQFSNSRSEMNVSTLELGDSALYLCASSLEGTGTYEQYFGPGTRLTVT.

This sequence joins TRBV10-3 and TRBJ1-4; D call uncertain. V was trimmed by 0 bases and J by 8 bases, leaving 13 bases between them. This CDR3 has 15 residues. Germline loops: CDR1 ENHRY, CDR2 SYGVKD. The CDR3 loop is CAISESGGLGEKLFF. The DNA of the CDR3 is TGTGCCATCAGTGAGTCGGGAGGGCTCGGGGAAAAACTGTTTTTT.

This sequence joins TRBV6-5 and TRBJ1-3; 9 bases are shared with TRBD1. The CDR3 runs to 14 residues. CDR1 is MNHEY and CDR2 is SVGAGI in the germline V gene. J was trimmed by 4 bases and V by 6 bases; bases with no gene match: 4. The CDR3 nucleotides are TGTGCCAGCAGCCCGGACAGGGGCGGAAACACCATATATTTT. Amino acids: CASSPDRGGNTIYF.

The gene calls are TRBV7-4 and TRBJ1-4; D ambiguous. V was pared by 2 bases and J by 2 bases, with 9 bases between. CDR1 is SGHVT, CDR2 SQSDAQ, per germline. The CDR3 has 15 residues. In DNA form, the CDR3 reads TGTGCCAGCAGCTTATCGGGTGTCACTAATGAAAAACTGTTTTTT. Translating it yields CASSLSGVTNEKLFF.

This chain connects TRBV2 to TRBJ1-1; D gene ambiguous. This CDR3 is built from 15 residues. Germline CDR1 SNHLY, CDR2 FYNNEI. Trimming took off 4 bases at V and 0 bases at J, with 12 bases between the two ends. The CDR3 coding sequence is TGTGCCAGCAGTGTCTTACAGTCTTTGAACACTGAAGCTTTCTTT. Its translation: CASSVLQSLNTEAFF.

The chain couples TRBV11-3 to TRBJ1-2, with TRBD1 matching over 7 bases. V was clipped by 2 bases and J by 7 bases; unmatched bases: 4. The CDR3 spans 13 residues. Germline V gives CDR1 SGHNT, CDR2 YENEEA. The CDR3 loop reads CASSLQGGVGYTF. CDR3 nucleotide sequence: TGTGCCAGCAGCTTACAGGGGGGAGTTGGCTACACCTTC.

This clone has only one observation. V gene TRBV6-5 combines with J gene TRBJ2-7; D is perhaps TRBD1 (6 bases). The germline gives CDR1 MNHEY, CDR2 SVGAGI. CDR3 length: 13 residues. The ends were cut back, 6 bases at V and 7 bases at J, with 16 bases in the middle. CDR3 amino acids: CASSLQGWGEQYF. The CDR3 DNA reads as TGTGCCAGCAGCCTCCAGGGGTGGGGGGAGCAGTACTTC.

The genes are TRBV28 and TRBJ1-2, with 9 nucleotides matching TRBD1. V dropped 7 bases and J dropped 3; count of bases not matched to a gene: 6. The CDR3 runs 14 residues. In germline, CDR1 is MDHEN, CDR2 SYDVKM. CDR3 DNA: TGTGCCAGCACCTCGGGACAGGGAGACTATGGCTACACCTTC. This translates into CASTSGQGDYGYTF.

The rearrangement links TRBV28 to TRBJ2-6; 14 bases fit TRBD2. Germline V CDR1 and CDR2: MDHEN, SYDVKM. V was clipped by 4 bases and J by 1 base; unmatched bases: 6. The CDR3 is 19 amino acids. The CDR3 DNA follows: TGTGCCAGCAGTTCCGGACTAGCGGGAGGTATTTCTGGGGCCAACGTCCTGACTTTC. This translates into CASSSGLAGGISGANVLTF. The whole variable domain, remainder taken from reference TRBV28 and TRBJ2-6, is DVKVTQSSRYLVKRTGEKVFLECVQDMDHENMFWYRQDPGLGLRLIYFSYDVKMKEKGDIPEGYSVSREKKERFSLILESASTNQTSMYLCASSSGLAGGISGANVLTFGAGSRLTVL.

The V and J genes are TRBV9 and TRBJ2-7; no clear D gene. The germline gives CDR1 SGDLS, CDR2 YYNGEE. Trimming cost V 2 bases and J 2 bases, with 11 bases left between them. The CDR3 contains 14 residues. The CDR3 DNA reads as TGTGCCAGCAGCGTCGGCTGGGCTACCTACGAGCAGTACTTC. Its translation is CASSVGWATYEQYF.

This chain joins TRBV6-1 and TRBJ1-4, with 9 bases matching TRBD1. The CDR3 is 15 amino acids. Looked up from germline, CDR1 is MNHNS and CDR2 is SASEGT. V was clipped by 5 bases and J by 4 bases; unmatched bases: 5. Here the CDR3 reads CASSTGGAINEKLFF. CDR3 sequence (DNA): TGTGCCAGCAGTACAGGGGGCGCCATTAATGAAAAACTGTTTTTT.

On this clone itself: One junction end does not reproduce the germline sequence, and a read error may be involved. J is TRBJ2-2 and V is TRBV2; 9 positions agree with TRBD1. Germline assignment: CDR1 SNHLY and CDR2 FYNNEI. This CDR3 is built from 16 residues. The CDR3 DNA reads as TGTGCCAGCGGTGTGGGACAGGGAAGATTCACCAGGGAGCTGTTTTTT. Encoded protein: CASGVGQGRFTRELFF.

The rearrangement joins TRBV19 to TRBJ1-5, with TRBD1 matching 7 bases. The CDR3 consists of 15 residues. Germline V gives CDR1 LNHDA, CDR2 SQIVND (reference sequence). The V segment lost 5 bases and the J segment 1 base; nucleotides outside the gene matches: 5. The CDR3 nucleotides read TGTGCCAGTAGTTCGGACAGGTTAAGCAATCAGCCCCAGCATTTT. Encoded protein: CASSSDRLSNQPQHF.

The table lists this clone with a few counts. The V gene is TRBV6-5, the J gene TRBJ1-6, with D possibly matching TRBD1 (5 bases). V lost 0 bases and J lost 6, with 9 bases in between. Germline V gives CDR1 MNHEY, CDR2 SVGAGI. The CDR3 consists of 15 residues. CDR3 amino acids: CASSYSVTVNSPLHF. DNA for the CDR3: TGTGCCAGCAGTTACTCGGTGACAGTTAATTCACCCCTCCACTTT.

V usage is TRBV19 and J usage is TRBJ2-2, with TRBD1 matching 7 bases. Germline loops: CDR1 LNHDA, CDR2 SQIVND (reference sequence). V lost 6 bases, J lost 0 bases, and 7 bases stayed unmatched. This CDR3 has 16 amino acids. The CDR3 sequence: CASSRYRGSNTGELFF. The CDR3 DNA reads as TGTGCCAGTAGCCGTTACAGGGGATCGAACACCGGGGAGCTGTTTTTT.

This chain joins TRBV28 and TRBJ1-2, with TRBD1 identical over 7 bases. The CDR3 sequence is 13 residues long. Germline V gene sequence: CDR1 MDHEN, CDR2 SYDVKM. Trimming removed 2 bases from V and 5 bases from J; junction bases left unmatched: 2. The CDR3 coding sequence is TGTGCCAGCAGTTTAGCCAGGGGGTATGGCTACACCTTC. Translating gives CASSLARGYGYTF.

This clone came up once. V usage is TRBV7-2 and J usage is TRBJ1-2; TRBD1 agrees at 9 bases. Germline lookup yields CDR1 SGHTA and CDR2 FQGNSA. The trim removed 5 bases at V and 4 bases at J, leaving 8 bases unmatched. This CDR3 region has 15 residues. The CDR3 DNA reads as TGTGCCAGCAGCCCTCTCCGACAGGGGGGCTATGGCTACACCTTC. Its protein product is CASSPLRQGGYGYTF.

A single count supports this clone. The V and J genes are TRBV29-1 and TRBJ1-1, with D perhaps TRBD1 (5 bases). Germline CDR1 and CDR2: SQVTM and ANQGSEA. The CDR3 totals 13 residues. V was clipped by 6 bases and J by 3 bases, with 14 bases between them. CDR3 protein: CSVWRGGDTEAFF. CDR3 nucleotides: TGCAGCGTGTGGCGCGGGGGGGACACTGAAGCTTTCTTT. The complete variable domain, with remaining parts taken from reference TRBV29-1 and TRBJ1-1, reads SAVISQKPSRDICQRGTSLTIQCQVDSQVTMMFWYRQQPGQSLTLIATANQGSEATYESGFVIDKFPISRPNLTFSTLTVSNMSPEDSSIYLCSVWRGGDTEAFFGQGTRLTVV.

The table lists this clone with a few counts. This sequence joins TRBV28 and TRBJ1-1, with TRBD1 matching over 8 bases. The CDR3 totals 15 residues. Germline loops: CDR1 MDHEN, CDR2 SYDVKM. Trimming removed 5 bases from V and 2 bases from J; junction bases left unmatched: 7. The CDR3: CASSPNQGANTEAFF. The CDR3 nucleotides are TGTGCCAGCAGTCCTAATCAGGGGGCAAACACTGAAGCTTTCTTT. Full variable domain (remainder filled in from reference TRBV28 and TRBJ1-1): DVKVTQSSRYLVKRTGEKVFLECVQDMDHENMFWYRQDPGLGLRLIYFSYDVKMKEKGDIPEGYSVSREKKERFSLILESASTNQTSMYLCASSPNQGANTEAFFGQGTRLTVV.

The chain combines TRBV27 with TRBJ2-7; TRBD1 matches at 7 bases. V gave up 4 bases and J gave up 3 bases; unmatched junction bases: 12. The CDR3 covers 16 residues. Germline CDR1 and CDR2: MNHEY and SMNVEV (reference sequence). DNA for the CDR3: TGTGCCAGCAGTTGGTCTTCTATCGGGACAGTCTACGAGCAGTACTTC. Its protein is CASSWSSIGTVYEQYF.